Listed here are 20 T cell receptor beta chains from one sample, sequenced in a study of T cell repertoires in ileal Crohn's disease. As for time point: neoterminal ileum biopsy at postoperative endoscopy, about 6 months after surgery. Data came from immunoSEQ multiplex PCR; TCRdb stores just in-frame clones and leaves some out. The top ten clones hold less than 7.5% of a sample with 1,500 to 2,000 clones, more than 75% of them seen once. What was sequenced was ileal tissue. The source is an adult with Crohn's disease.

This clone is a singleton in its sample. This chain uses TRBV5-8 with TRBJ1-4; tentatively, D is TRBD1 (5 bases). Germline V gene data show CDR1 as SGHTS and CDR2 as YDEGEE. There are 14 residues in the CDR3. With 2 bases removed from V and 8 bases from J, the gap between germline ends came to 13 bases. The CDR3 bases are TGTGCCAGCAGCTTTGTGGTAGGGGTGGAAAAACTGTTTTTT. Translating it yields CASSFVVGVEKLFF. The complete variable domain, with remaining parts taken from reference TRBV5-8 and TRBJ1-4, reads EAGVTQSPTHLIKTRGQQATLRCSPISGHTSVYWYQQALGLGLQFLLWYDEGEERNRGNFPPRFSGRQFPNYSSELNVNALELEDSALYLCASSFVVGVEKLFFGSGTQLSVL.

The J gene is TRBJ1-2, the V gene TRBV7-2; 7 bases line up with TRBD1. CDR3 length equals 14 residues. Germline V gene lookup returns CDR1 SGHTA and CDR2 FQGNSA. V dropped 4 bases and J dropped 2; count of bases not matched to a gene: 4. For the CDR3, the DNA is TGTGCCAGCAGCTCCCAGACAGGGAACTATGGCTACACCTTC. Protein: CASSSQTGNYGYTF.

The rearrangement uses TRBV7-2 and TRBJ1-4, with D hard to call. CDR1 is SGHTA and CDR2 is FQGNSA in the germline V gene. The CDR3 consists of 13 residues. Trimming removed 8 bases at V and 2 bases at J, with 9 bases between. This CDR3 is CASRASTNEKLFF. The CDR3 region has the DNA TGTGCCAGCCGGGCCTCCACTAATGAAAAACTGTTTTTT.

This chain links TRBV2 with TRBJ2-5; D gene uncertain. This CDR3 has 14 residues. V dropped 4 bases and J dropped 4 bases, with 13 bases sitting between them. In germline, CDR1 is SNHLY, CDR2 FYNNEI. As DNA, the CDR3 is TGTGCCAGCAGTGCTACCACAGATCCAGAGACCCAGTACTTC. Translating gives CASSATTDPETQYF.

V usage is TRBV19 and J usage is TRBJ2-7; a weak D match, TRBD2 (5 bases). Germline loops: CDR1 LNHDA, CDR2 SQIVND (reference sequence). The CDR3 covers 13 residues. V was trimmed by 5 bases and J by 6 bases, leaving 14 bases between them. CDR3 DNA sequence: TGTGCCAGTAGTTCCCGGGAAGGGCGCGAGCAGTACGTC. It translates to CASSSREGREQYV.

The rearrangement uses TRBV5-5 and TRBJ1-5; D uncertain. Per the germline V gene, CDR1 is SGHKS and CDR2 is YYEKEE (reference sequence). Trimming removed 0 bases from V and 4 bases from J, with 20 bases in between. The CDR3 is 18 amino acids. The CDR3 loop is CASSLGGFLGVGNQPQHF. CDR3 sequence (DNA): TGTGCCAGCAGCTTGGGGGGATTTCTTGGGGTGGGAAATCAGCCCCAGCATTTT. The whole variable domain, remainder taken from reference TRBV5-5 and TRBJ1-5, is DAGVTQSPTHLIKTRGQQVTLRCSPISGHKSVSWYQQVLGQGPQFIFQYYEKEERGRGNFPDRFSARQFPNYSSELNVNALLLGDSALYLCASSLGGFLGVGNQPQHFGDGTRLSIL.

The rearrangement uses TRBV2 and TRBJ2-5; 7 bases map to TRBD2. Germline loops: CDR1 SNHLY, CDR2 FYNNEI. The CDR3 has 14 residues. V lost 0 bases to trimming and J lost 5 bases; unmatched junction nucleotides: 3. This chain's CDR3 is CASSEAGLPETQYF. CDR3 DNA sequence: TGTGCCAGCAGTGAAGCGGGACTACCCGAGACCCAGTACTTC.

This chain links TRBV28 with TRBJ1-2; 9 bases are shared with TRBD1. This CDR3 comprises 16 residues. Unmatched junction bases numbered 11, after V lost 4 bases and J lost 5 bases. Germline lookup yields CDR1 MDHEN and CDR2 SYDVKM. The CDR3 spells CASSSPGTGKGYGYTF. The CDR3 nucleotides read TGTGCCAGCAGTTCGCCCGGGACAGGGAAAGGGTATGGCTACACCTTC.

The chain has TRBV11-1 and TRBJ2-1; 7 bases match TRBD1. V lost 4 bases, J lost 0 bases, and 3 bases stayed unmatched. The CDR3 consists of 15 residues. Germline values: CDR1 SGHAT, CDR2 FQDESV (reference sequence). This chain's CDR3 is CASSSGQASYNEQFF. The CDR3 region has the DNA TGTGCCAGCAGCTCAGGACAGGCCTCCTACAATGAGCAGTTCTTC.

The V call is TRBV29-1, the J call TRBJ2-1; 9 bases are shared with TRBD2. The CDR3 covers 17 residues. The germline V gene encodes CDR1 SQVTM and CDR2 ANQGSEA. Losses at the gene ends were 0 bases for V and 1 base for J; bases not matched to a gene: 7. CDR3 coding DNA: TGCAGCGTTGAAGAAGGAGTACTAGCGGGTTCCTACAATGAGCAGTTCTTC. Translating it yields CSVEEGVLAGSYNEQFF.

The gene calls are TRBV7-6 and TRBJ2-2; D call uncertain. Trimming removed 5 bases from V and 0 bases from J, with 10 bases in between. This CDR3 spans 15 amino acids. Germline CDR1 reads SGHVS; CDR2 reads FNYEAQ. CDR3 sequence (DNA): TGTGCCAGCAGCCCAGTAGTTTCGAACACCGGGGAGCTGTTTTTT. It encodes CASSPVVSNTGELFF.

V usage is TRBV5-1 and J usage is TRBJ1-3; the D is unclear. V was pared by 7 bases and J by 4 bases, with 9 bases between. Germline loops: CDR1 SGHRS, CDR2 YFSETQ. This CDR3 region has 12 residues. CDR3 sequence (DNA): TGCGCCAGCGGCGCTGAGGGAAACACCATATATTTT. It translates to CASGAEGNTIYF.

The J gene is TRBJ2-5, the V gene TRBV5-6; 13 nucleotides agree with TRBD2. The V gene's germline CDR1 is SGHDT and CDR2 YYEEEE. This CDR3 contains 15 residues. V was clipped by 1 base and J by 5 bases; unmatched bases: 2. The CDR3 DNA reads TGTGCCAGCAGCTTGACTAGCGGGGGGGGTGAGACCCAGTACTTC. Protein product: CASSLTSGGGETQYF.

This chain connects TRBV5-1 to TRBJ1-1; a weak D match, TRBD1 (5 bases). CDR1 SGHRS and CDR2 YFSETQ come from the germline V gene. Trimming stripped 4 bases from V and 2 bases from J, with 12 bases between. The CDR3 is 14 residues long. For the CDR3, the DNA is TGCGCCAGCAGCCAACAGGCTTCCAACACTGAAGCTTTCTTT. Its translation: CASSQQASNTEAFF.

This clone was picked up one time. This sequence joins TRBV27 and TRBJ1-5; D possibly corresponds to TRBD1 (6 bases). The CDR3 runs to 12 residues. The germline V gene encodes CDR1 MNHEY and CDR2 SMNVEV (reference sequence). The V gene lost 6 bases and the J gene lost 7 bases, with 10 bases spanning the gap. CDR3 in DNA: TGTGCCAGCAGCCTCACAGGGCAGCCCCAGCATTTT. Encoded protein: CASSLTGQPQHF.

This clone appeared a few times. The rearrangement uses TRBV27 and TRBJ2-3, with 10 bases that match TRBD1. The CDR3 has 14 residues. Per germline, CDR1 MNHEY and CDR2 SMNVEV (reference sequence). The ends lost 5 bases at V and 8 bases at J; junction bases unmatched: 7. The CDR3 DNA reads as TGTGCCAGCAGTCCCGGGACAGGGGCCCTTACGCAGTATTTT. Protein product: CASSPGTGALTQYF.

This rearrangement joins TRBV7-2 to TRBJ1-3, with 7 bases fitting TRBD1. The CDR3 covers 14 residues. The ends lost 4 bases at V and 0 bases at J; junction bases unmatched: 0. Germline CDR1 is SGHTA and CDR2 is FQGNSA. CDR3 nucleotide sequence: TGTGCCAGCAGCTGGGACAGCTCTGGAAACACCATATATTTT. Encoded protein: CASSWDSSGNTIYF.

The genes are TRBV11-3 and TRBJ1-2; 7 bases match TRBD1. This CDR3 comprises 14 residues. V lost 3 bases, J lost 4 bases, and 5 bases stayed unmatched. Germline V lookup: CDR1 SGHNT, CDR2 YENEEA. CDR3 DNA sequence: TGTGCCAGCAGCTTTGGGACAGAAGCCTATGGCTACACCTTC. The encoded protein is CASSFGTEAYGYTF. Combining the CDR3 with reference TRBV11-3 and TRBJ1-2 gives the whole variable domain EAGVVQSPRYKIIEKKQPVAFWCNPISGHNTLYWYLQNLGQGPELLIRYENEEAVDDSQLPKDRFSAERLKGVDSTLKIQPAELGDSAVYLCASSFGTEAYGYTFGSGTRLTVV.

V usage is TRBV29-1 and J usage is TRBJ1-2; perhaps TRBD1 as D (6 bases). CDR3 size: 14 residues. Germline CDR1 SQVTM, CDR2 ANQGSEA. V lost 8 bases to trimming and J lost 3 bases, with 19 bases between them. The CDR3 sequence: CSTNIVGAYYGYTF. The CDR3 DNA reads TGCAGCACAAACATCGTGGGGGCATACTATGGCTACACCTTC.

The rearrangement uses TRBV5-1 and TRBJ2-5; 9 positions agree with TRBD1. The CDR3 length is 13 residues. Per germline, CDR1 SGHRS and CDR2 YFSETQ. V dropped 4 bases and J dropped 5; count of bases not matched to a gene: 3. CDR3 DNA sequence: TGCGCCAGCAGCACAGGGGGCGGGGAGACCCAGTACTTC. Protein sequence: CASSTGGGETQYF.